This T cell receptor beta chain was documented in a study of a mutant IDH1 vaccine in newly diagnosed glioma. General study results and limits: Top-clonotype changes in peripheral T cells seemed unrelated to pseudoprogression. The occurrence of vaccine-induced immune responses was seen in around 95% of patients.

Using immunoSEQ multiplex PCR, the repertoire was profiled, and TCRdb retains in-frame clones only, with some absent. The sample contains about 92,000 clones, roughly 80% of which appear only once. A note on this clone: Its specificity is not known. Distinct nucleotide sequences in the sample also encode this CDR3.

V shed 3 bases, J shed 5 bases, and the junction held 1 base outside the gene matches. CDR3 length: 13 amino acids. Per the germline V gene, CDR1 is GTSNPN and CDR2 is SVGIG (reference sequence). Time point here: baseline, week 1 (first vaccination visit). Regarding treatment: pre-vaccination baseline after standard-of-care therapy. This sequence joins TRBV30 and TRBJ1-5; 10 bases are a match to TRBD1. The sequence was collected from a woman aged 50 to 60 with glioma. The sample here was PBMCs, taken from a glioma patient treated with radiotherapy, temozolomide or both. The CDR3 region is CAWSGTGDQPQHF. CDR3 sequence (DNA): TGTGCCTGGAGCGGGACAGGGGATCAGCCCCAGCATTTT. Full variable domain (outside the CDR3, taken from reference TRBV30 and TRBJ1-5): SQTIHQWPATLVQPVGSPLSLECTVEGTSNPNLYWYRQAAGRGLQLLFYSVGIGQISSEVPQNLSASRPQDRQFILSSKKLLLSDSGFYLCAWSGTGDQPQHFGDGTRLSIL.